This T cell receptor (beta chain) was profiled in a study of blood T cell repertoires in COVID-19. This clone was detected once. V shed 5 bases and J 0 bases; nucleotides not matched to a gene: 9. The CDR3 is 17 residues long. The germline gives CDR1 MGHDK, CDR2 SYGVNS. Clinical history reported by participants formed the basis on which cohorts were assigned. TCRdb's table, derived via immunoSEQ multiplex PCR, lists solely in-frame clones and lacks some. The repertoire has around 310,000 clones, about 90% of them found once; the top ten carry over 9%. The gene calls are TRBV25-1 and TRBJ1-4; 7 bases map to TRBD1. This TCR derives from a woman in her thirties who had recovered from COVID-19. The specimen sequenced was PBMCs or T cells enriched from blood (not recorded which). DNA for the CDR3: TGTGCCAGCAGTATAGGGACAGACTATGCAACTAATGAAAAACTGTTTTTT. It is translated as CASSIGTDYATNEKLFF.